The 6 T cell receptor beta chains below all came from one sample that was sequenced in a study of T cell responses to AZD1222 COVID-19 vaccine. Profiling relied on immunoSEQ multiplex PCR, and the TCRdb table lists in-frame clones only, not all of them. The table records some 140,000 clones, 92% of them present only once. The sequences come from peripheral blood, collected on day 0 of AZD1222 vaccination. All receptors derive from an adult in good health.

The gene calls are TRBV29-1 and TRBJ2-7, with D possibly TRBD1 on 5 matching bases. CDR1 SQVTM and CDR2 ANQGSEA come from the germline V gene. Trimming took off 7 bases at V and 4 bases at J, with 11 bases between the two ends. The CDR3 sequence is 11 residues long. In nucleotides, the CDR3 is TGCAGCGGCTACCAGGGTTACGAGCAGTACTTC. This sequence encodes CSGYQGYEQYF.

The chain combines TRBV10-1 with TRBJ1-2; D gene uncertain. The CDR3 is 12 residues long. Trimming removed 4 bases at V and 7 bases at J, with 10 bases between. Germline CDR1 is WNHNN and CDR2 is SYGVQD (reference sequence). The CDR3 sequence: CASSGAGSGYTF. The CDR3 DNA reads TGCGCCAGCAGTGGGGCAGGCTCTGGCTACACCTTC.

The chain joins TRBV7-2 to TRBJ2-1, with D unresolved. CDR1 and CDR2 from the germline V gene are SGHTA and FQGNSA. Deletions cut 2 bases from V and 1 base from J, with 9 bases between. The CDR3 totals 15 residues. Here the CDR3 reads CASSLSGGSYNEQFF. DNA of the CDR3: TGTGCCAGCAGCTTATCGGGCGGTTCCTACAATGAGCAGTTCTTC.

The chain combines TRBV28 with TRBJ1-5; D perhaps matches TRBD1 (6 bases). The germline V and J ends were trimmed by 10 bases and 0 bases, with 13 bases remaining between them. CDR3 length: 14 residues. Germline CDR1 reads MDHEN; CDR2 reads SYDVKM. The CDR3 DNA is TGTGCCATCGGGGGGCCGGATAGCAATCAGCCCCAGCATTTT. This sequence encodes CAIGGPDSNQPQHF. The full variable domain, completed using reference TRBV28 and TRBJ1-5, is DVKVTQSSRYLVKRTGEKVFLECVQDMDHENMFWYRQDPGLGLRLIYFSYDVKMKEKGDIPEGYSVSREKKERFSLILESASTNQTSMYLCAIGGPDSNQPQHFGDGTRLSIL.

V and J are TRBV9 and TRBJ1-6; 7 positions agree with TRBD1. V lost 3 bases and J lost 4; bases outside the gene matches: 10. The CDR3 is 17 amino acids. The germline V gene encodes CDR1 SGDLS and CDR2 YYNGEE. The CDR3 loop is CASSGGAGRGYNSPLHF. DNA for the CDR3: TGTGCCAGCAGCGGTGGGGCAGGCAGGGGGTATAATTCACCCCTCCACTTT.

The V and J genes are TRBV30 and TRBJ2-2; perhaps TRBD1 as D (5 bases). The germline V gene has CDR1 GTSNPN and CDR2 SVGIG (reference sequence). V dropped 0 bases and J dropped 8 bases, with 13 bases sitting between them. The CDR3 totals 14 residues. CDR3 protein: CAWSVRRARGELFF. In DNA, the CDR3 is TGTGCCTGGAGTGTACGCAGGGCCCGAGGGGAGCTGTTTTTT.